Sequencing of this TCR beta chain was carried out in a study of blood T cell repertoires in COVID-19. The wider study: The samples span acute and convalescent COVID-19 from the United States, Italy and Spain. T cells, B-cell-depleted T cells, or PBMCs provided the cDNA or gDNA that served as material.

Per the original data handling: The authors estimated nucleated cell counts from reference gene primer amplification. TCRdb keeps only in-frame clones here, not all; method: immunoSEQ multiplex PCR. From that table come the V and J calls and clone size; the DNA was used to work out D and trimming. This sample yields about 230,000 clones, of which approximately 87% are seen a single time; about 2.5% belongs to the top ten. This TCR was recovered from a woman in her seventies with active or convalescent COVID-19. The sequenced material came from peripheral blood.

CDR3 in DNA: TGTGCCAGCAGTTTACTCACGTATGGACAGCCTGAAGCTTTCTTT. Residues: CASSLLTYGQPEAFF. The chain has TRBV27 and TRBJ1-1; weak D call: TRBD1 (6 bases). The germline CDR1 and CDR2 sequences are MNHEY and SMNVEV (reference sequence). The CDR3 length is 15 residues. V was cut by 2 bases and J by 6 bases, with 16 bases left in between.